This is a list of T cell receptor beta chains from one sample in a study of blood T cells in healthy people across ages. Via MiXCR, TCRdb re-called the 5' RACE reads, giving one row per CDR3 protein. The table lists approximately 1.5 million distinct CDR3 sequences, roughly a third of them singletons. Sequenced material: blood. These receptors all come from a woman under 40 in good health. CDR3s include the opening cysteine and the closing phenylalanine or tryptophan. D genes are given only for firm matches. Rows may omit the clone size; those that give it use once, few, many or a size class.

j_call: TRBJ2-2
v_call: TRBV5-1
d_call: .
clone_size: .
cdr3_nt: TGCGCCAGCAGCTTTACCGTTACGAACACCGGGGAGCTGTTTTTT
cdr3_aa: CASSFTVTNTGELFF

j_call: TRBJ2-3
v_call: TRBV20-1
d_call: TRBD2
clone_size: .
cdr3_nt: TGCAGTGCTAATAGCGGGAGAAGAACAGATACGCAGTATTTT
cdr3_aa: CSANSGRRTDTQYF

j_call: TRBJ2-1
v_call: TRBV7-3
d_call: TRBD2
clone_size: .
cdr3_nt: TGTGCCAGCAGCTTAATAGCGGGGGGGTTGTACAATGAGCAGTTCTTC
cdr3_aa: CASSLIAGGLYNEQFF

j_call: TRBJ1-5
v_call: TRBV12-3/TRBV12-4
d_call: .
clone_size: .
cdr3_nt: TGTGCCAGCAGCAAGACAGGCCCGGAGCAGCCCCAGCATTTT
cdr3_aa: CASSKTGPEQPQHF

j_call: TRBJ1-2
v_call: TRBV3-1
d_call: TRBD1
clone_size: many
cdr3_nt: TGTGCCAGCAGCCCCCAGGGGGCAGGGAGGGATGGCTACACCTTC
cdr3_aa: CASSPQGAGRDGYTF

j_call: TRBJ2-7
v_call: TRBV7-2
d_call: TRBD2
clone_size: few
cdr3_nt: TGTGCCAGCAGCCTTAGTACGGGACTAGGGGAGGTTGAGCAGTACTTC
cdr3_aa: CASSLSTGLGEVEQYF

j_call: TRBJ1-1
v_call: TRBV5-1
d_call: .
clone_size: few
cdr3_nt: TGCGCCAGCAGCTTGCCCTCATCGGCTGAAGCTTTCTTT
cdr3_aa: CASSLPSSAEAFF

j_call: TRBJ2-3
v_call: TRBV18
d_call: .
clone_size: .
cdr3_nt: TGTGCCAGCTCCGGATTGGGGTCAGATACGCAGTATTTT
cdr3_aa: CASSGLGSDTQYF

j_call: TRBJ2-7
v_call: TRBV3-1
d_call: .
clone_size: .
cdr3_nt: TGTGCCAGCAGCCCCTTCGGCGTGGGGACCTACGAGCAGTACTTC
cdr3_aa: CASSPFGVGTYEQYF

j_call: TRBJ1-2
v_call: TRBV2
d_call: TRBD1
clone_size: .
cdr3_nt: TGTGCCAGCAACACGGACAGGGGGCAAGGCTACACCTTC
cdr3_aa: CASNTDRGQGYTF

j_call: TRBJ1-2
v_call: TRBV5-6
d_call: TRBD1
clone_size: .
cdr3_nt: TGTGCCAGTCGGGAGACAGGGCGCGGCTACACCTTC
cdr3_aa: CASRETGRGYTF

j_call: TRBJ2-7
v_call: TRBV29-1
d_call: TRBD1
clone_size: .
cdr3_nt: TGCAGCGGGGGGACAGGGAGGCACGAGCAGTACTTC
cdr3_aa: CSGGTGRHEQYF

j_call: TRBJ2-2
v_call: TRBV7-9
d_call: TRBD2
clone_size: few
cdr3_nt: TGTGCCAGCAGCAAACTTAGCGGGGGCACCGGGGAGCTGTTTTTT
cdr3_aa: CASSKLSGGTGELFF

j_call: TRBJ1-1
v_call: TRBV11-1
d_call: TRBD1
clone_size: few
cdr3_nt: TGTGCCAGCAGCGTCCGGGACAGGGGCACCTCTGAAGCTTTCTTT
cdr3_aa: CASSVRDRGTSEAFF

j_call: TRBJ2-1
v_call: TRBV5-1
d_call: TRBD2
clone_size: .
cdr3_nt: TGCGCCAGCAGCTTGATAGCGGGGGGCCGGGATGAGCAGTTCTTC
cdr3_aa: CASSLIAGGRDEQFF

j_call: TRBJ2-1
v_call: TRBV29-1
d_call: TRBD1
clone_size: few
cdr3_nt: TGCAGTGCTGGACAGGGCTACAATGAGCAGTTCTTC
cdr3_aa: CSAGQGYNEQFF

j_call: TRBJ1-4
v_call: TRBV9
d_call: .
clone_size: few
cdr3_nt: TGTGCCAGCAGCGTAGGGGCTGGGGTGAGTCGAGAAAAACTGTTTTTT
cdr3_aa: CASSVGAGVSREKLFF

j_call: TRBJ2-4
v_call: TRBV4-1
d_call: .
clone_size: .
cdr3_nt: TGCGCCAGCAGCCAAGGGCGGAGGGATCGTGGAAACATTCAGTACTTC
cdr3_aa: CASSQGRRDRGNIQYF

j_call: TRBJ2-5
v_call: TRBV29-1
d_call: .
clone_size: many
cdr3_nt: TGCAGCGTTGTGGGGGGCAGCCAAGAGACCCAGTACTTC
cdr3_aa: CSVVGGSQETQYF

j_call: TRBJ1-2
v_call: TRBV5-1
d_call: TRBD1
clone_size: many
cdr3_nt: TGCGCCAGCAGCGTGGACAGGGGCAGCTACACCTTC
cdr3_aa: CASSVDRGSYTF

j_call: TRBJ1-2
v_call: TRBV20-1
d_call: .
clone_size: .
cdr3_nt: TGCAGTGCTGGGGGGGAGCGAAAGTACTATGACTACACCTTC
cdr3_aa: CSAGGERKYYDYTF

j_call: TRBJ2-5
v_call: TRBV6-1
d_call: TRBD2
clone_size: few
cdr3_nt: TGTGCCAGCAGTGAAGCGGGGGGACTAGCTCATTCCCAAGAGACCCAGTACTTC
cdr3_aa: CASSEAGGLAHSQETQYF

j_call: TRBJ1-1
v_call: TRBV5-1
d_call: .
clone_size: .
cdr3_nt: TGCGCCAGCAGCTTGGCGGGGGGGTCGATAGACACTGAAGCTTTCTTT
cdr3_aa: CASSLAGGSIDTEAFF

j_call: TRBJ2-6
v_call: TRBV4-2
d_call: TRBD2
clone_size: few
cdr3_nt: TGTGCCAGCAGCCAAGATATCGGGGGGGCCTCTGGGGCCAACGTCCTGACTTTC
cdr3_aa: CASSQDIGGASGANVLTF

j_call: TRBJ1-2
v_call: TRBV29-1
d_call: .
clone_size: few
cdr3_nt: TGCAGCGTCCGGGTCCTAAAGGAAGGCTACACCTTC
cdr3_aa: CSVRVLKEGYTF

j_call: TRBJ2-3
v_call: TRBV3-1
d_call: TRBD2
clone_size: .
cdr3_nt: TGTGCCAGCAGCCAAGTTGGGACTACTAGCGGGGGGGCGCAAGATACGCAGTATTTT
cdr3_aa: CASSQVGTTSGGAQDTQYF

j_call: TRBJ2-7
v_call: TRBV7-9
d_call: TRBD1
clone_size: few
cdr3_nt: TGTGCCAGCAGCAAGGGCCGGGACAGCCCCTCCTACGAGCAGTACTTC
cdr3_aa: CASSKGRDSPSYEQYF

j_call: TRBJ2-1
v_call: TRBV29-1
d_call: .
clone_size: .
cdr3_nt: TGCAGCGTTGGGGGCCAGCTTAATAGTGAGCAGTTCTTC
cdr3_aa: CSVGGQLNSEQFF

j_call: TRBJ2-7
v_call: TRBV9
d_call: .
clone_size: .
cdr3_nt: TGTGCCAGCAGCGCCTCTGGTGGAAGCTCCTACGAGCAGTACTTC
cdr3_aa: CASSASGGSSYEQYF

j_call: TRBJ1-6
v_call: TRBV6-5
d_call: .
clone_size: few
cdr3_nt: TGTGCCAGCAGTTACATCAAGGATTCACCCCTCCACTTT
cdr3_aa: CASSYIKDSPLHF

j_call: TRBJ2-5
v_call: TRBV13
d_call: .
clone_size: few
cdr3_nt: TGTGCCAGCAGCTTAGAGAGAGACCAAGAGACCCAGTACTTC
cdr3_aa: CASSLERDQETQYF

j_call: TRBJ1-1
v_call: TRBV20-1
d_call: .
clone_size: .
cdr3_nt: TGCAGTGCACCGGACACTGAAGCTTTCTTT
cdr3_aa: CSAPDTEAFF

j_call: TRBJ2-5
v_call: TRBV10-3
d_call: TRBD2
clone_size: .
cdr3_nt: TGTGCCATCAGCATACTAGCGGGAGAACGAGAGACCCAGTACTTC
cdr3_aa: CAISILAGERETQYF

j_call: TRBJ1-2
v_call: TRBV10-3
d_call: TRBD1
clone_size: .
cdr3_nt: TGTGCCATCAGGGAGCCGCAGGGGGCAGGGGGCTACACCTTC
cdr3_aa: CAIREPQGAGGYTF

j_call: TRBJ2-6
v_call: TRBV24-1
d_call: TRBD2
clone_size: many
cdr3_nt: TGTGCCACCAGTGCGGGCGGGAGAGCTCCTGGGGCCAACGTCCTGACTTTC
cdr3_aa: CATSAGGRAPGANVLTF

j_call: TRBJ1-1
v_call: TRBV5-4
d_call: TRBD1
clone_size: .
cdr3_nt: TGTGCCAGCAGCATCGGACAGGGGGCGCGAACTGAAGCTTTCTTT
cdr3_aa: CASSIGQGARTEAFF